This T cell receptor (beta chain) was recovered during a study of response to subunit inactivated influenza vaccine. TCRdb analysed the RT-PCR reads with MiXCR anew, one entry per CDR3 protein. The table includes 800,000 to 1,000,000 distinct CDR3 sequences, 21% detected once. With 5 bases removed from V and 5 bases from J, the gap between germline ends came to 10 bases. There are 12 residues in the CDR3. The specimen was PBMCs from blood, collected around 5 days after vaccination. V gene TRBV12-3 or TRBV12-4 combines with J gene TRBJ2-7; a weak D match, TRBD1 (6 bases). The TCR sequence derives from a man aged 45-65 years who received an inactivated influenza vaccine. CDR3 region: CASSPRQDEQYF. CDR3 DNA sequence: TGTGCCAGCAGTCCCCGACAGGACGAGCAGTACTTC.